Following are 19 T cell receptor beta chains from one sample sequenced in a study of T cell changes during pregnancy in multiple sclerosis. Clones were sequenced by immunoSEQ multiplex PCR, and TCRdb holds only the in-frame ones, with some missing. Of tens of thousands of clones detected, about 90% appear once; the ten largest clones hold approximately 1.6%. The sample here was peripheral blood, taken in the first trimester of pregnancy. The receptors originated from a female donor in good health, enrolled as a control in a pregnancy study.

In this sample, this clone turned up a few times. The rearrangement uses TRBV2 and TRBJ2-1; 13 bases align to TRBD2. Looked up from germline, CDR1 is SNHLY and CDR2 is FYNNEI. Trimming removed 6 bases from V and 7 bases from J; junction bases left unmatched: 6. CDR3 length: 15 residues. CDR3 in DNA: TGTGCCAGCAGAAGGACTAGCGGGAGTGGAAATGAGCAGTTCTTC. Its protein product is CASRRTSGSGNEQFF.

The chain couples TRBV4-2 to TRBJ2-1; tentatively, D is TRBD2 (6 bases). The CDR3 extends over 16 amino acids. Trimming shortened V by 5 bases and J by 2 bases, and 16 bases separated the two germline ends. Germline assignment: CDR1 LGHNA and CDR2 YNFKEQ. Here the CDR3 DNA reads TGTGCCAGCAGCATAACTAGCACTGATACCTACAATGAGCAGTTCTTC. Its protein product is CASSITSTDTYNEQFF.

V gene TRBV2 combines with J gene TRBJ1-5, with 7 bases matching TRBD1. J gave up 7 bases and V 4 bases, and 16 bases lay outside the gene matches. Germline CDR1 SNHLY, CDR2 FYNNEI. The CDR3 totals 17 residues. This CDR3 reads CASSAGPPTGLGQPQHF. The CDR3 coding sequence is TGTGCCAGCAGTGCCGGGCCACCGACAGGGCTCGGGCAGCCCCAGCATTTT.

As to this clone: Other nucleotide sequences in the sample specify the same CDR3. The chain joins TRBV9 to TRBJ1-2, with D tentatively TRBD1 (5 bases). The CDR3 totals 13 residues. V was pared by 2 bases and J by 2 bases, with 7 bases between. Germline CDR1 and CDR2: SGDLS and YYNGEE. The chain's CDR3 is CASSVDSNYGYTF. CDR3 coding DNA: TGTGCCAGCAGCGTTGACAGCAACTATGGCTACACCTTC.

This clone is a singleton in its sample. The J gene is TRBJ1-2, the V gene TRBV5-5, with 8 bases lining up with TRBD1. The J segment lost 5 bases and the V segment lost 4 bases, leaving 16 bases of the junction unmatched. Per the germline V gene, CDR1 is SGHKS and CDR2 is YYEKEE (reference sequence). The CDR3 extends over 17 amino acids. The DNA of the CDR3 is TGTGCCAGCAGCCGTAATTCTCTAGGGACAGGACGATATGGCTACACCTTC. Protein: CASSRNSLGTGRYGYTF.

This sequence joins TRBV9 and TRBJ2-7, with TRBD2 matching over 7 bases. The germline gives CDR1 SGDLS, CDR2 YYNGEE. The CDR3 is made up of 16 amino acids. V lost 0 bases, J lost 3 bases, and 9 bases stayed unmatched. The CDR3: CASSVADTGEGYEQYF. DNA for the CDR3: TGTGCCAGCAGCGTAGCTGATACGGGGGAGGGCTACGAGCAGTACTTC. The variable domain in full, with the rest retrieved from reference TRBV9 and TRBJ2-7, is DSGVTQTPKHLITATGQRVTLRCSPRSGDLSVYWYQQSLDQGLQFLIQYYNGEERAKGNILERFSAQQFPDLHSELNLSSLELGDSALYFCASSVADTGEGYEQYFGPGTRLTVT.

The gene calls are TRBV13 and TRBJ1-4; 7 bases line up with TRBD1. Germline V CDR1 and CDR2: PRHDT, FYEKMQ (reference sequence). The CDR3 is 16 amino acids. J was trimmed by 5 bases and V by 4 bases; bases with no gene match: 10. The CDR3 DNA reads TGTGCCAGCAGCTCGACCCGGGACAGCGGGAATGAAAAACTGTTTTTT. It specifies CASSSTRDSGNEKLFF.

The rearrangement uses TRBV28 and TRBJ2-3; possibly TRBD2 for D (5 bases). V was shortened by 4 bases and J by 15 bases, with 17 bases between the two germline ends. From germline, CDR1 is MDHEN and CDR2 SYDVKM. The CDR3 runs 12 residues. CDR3 residues: CASSSPREPPYF. The CDR3 DNA reads as TGTGCCAGCAGTTCCCCACGGGAACCCCCTTATTTT.

The chain uses TRBV28 and TRBJ2-5, with D possibly TRBD1 on 6 matching bases. Germline loops: CDR1 MDHEN, CDR2 SYDVKM. The CDR3 contains 14 residues. V was clipped by 10 bases and J by 5 bases, with 20 bases between them. The CDR3 sequence: CATRRAGGAETQYF. The CDR3, as DNA: TGTGCCACCCGTCGGGCTGGGGGCGCTGAGACCCAGTACTTC. Combining the CDR3 with reference TRBV28 and TRBJ2-5 gives the whole variable domain DVKVTQSSRYLVKRTGEKVFLECVQDMDHENMFWYRQDPGLGLRLIYFSYDVKMKEKGDIPEGYSVSREKKERFSLILESASTNQTSMYLCATRRAGGAETQYFGPGTRLLVL.

The chain recombines TRBV5-4 with TRBJ2-7; TRBD2 matches at 11 bases. The V and J ends lost 0 bases and 2 bases, in that order; junction bases with no gene match: 1. This CDR3 has 15 amino acids. Germline V gene data show CDR1 as SGHNT and CDR2 as YYREEE (reference sequence). The CDR3 loop reads CASSLVTSGTYEQYF. Here the CDR3 DNA reads TGTGCCAGCAGCTTGGTGACTAGCGGGACCTACGAGCAGTACTTC. The full variable domain, in which reference TRBV5-4 and TRBJ2-7 provide the parts outside the CDR3, is ETGVTQSPTHLIKTRGQQVTLRCSSQSGHNTVSWYQQALGQGPQFIFQYYREEENGRGNFPPRFSGLQFPNYSSELNVNALELDDSALYLCASSLVTSGTYEQYFGPGTRLTVT.

The chain links TRBV7-8 to TRBJ2-5; D remains unclear. The length of the CDR3 is 15 residues. Germline values: CDR1 SGHVS, CDR2 FQNEAQ. The V end was cut by 7 bases, the J end by 2 bases, with 17 bases between. As DNA, the CDR3 is TGTGCCAGCACCAAACAAAATAGACAACAAGAGACCCAGTACTTC. It encodes CASTKQNRQQETQYF.

V and J are TRBV18 and TRBJ2-7, with D uncertain. The CDR3 is made up of 14 amino acids. Germline values: CDR1 KGHSH, CDR2 LQKENI. V lost 1 base, J lost 5 bases, and 12 bases lay in between. CDR3 DNA: TGTGCCAGCTCACCACTGGCGCTGGGCGACGAGCAGTACTTC. Residues: CASSPLALGDEQYF.

This chain joins TRBV2 and TRBJ2-1, with D possibly matching TRBD1 (6 bases). Germline CDR1 SNHLY, CDR2 FYNNEI. The V gene lost 6 bases and the J gene lost 4 bases, with 10 bases spanning the gap. The CDR3 extends over 13 amino acids. CDR3 loop: CASRGALYNEQFF. DNA of the CDR3: TGTGCCAGCAGGGGGGCTCTTTACAATGAGCAGTTCTTC.

This clone was seen just once. The V and J genes are TRBV7-2 and TRBJ2-1, with 7 bases lining up with TRBD2. The germline V gene has CDR1 SGHTA and CDR2 FQGNSA. The CDR3 has 13 residues. The V gene end was trimmed by 8 bases and the J gene end by 3 bases; junction bases not matched to a gene: 4. The CDR3 DNA follows: TGTGCCAGCTCCGGGACTATCTACAATGAGCAGTTCTTC. It is translated as CASSGTIYNEQFF.

The chain carries TRBV15 and TRBJ1-1; 8 positions agree with TRBD1. The CDR3 consists of 18 residues. Germline V gene lookup returns CDR1 LNHNV and CDR2 YYDKDF (reference sequence). V dropped 0 bases and J dropped 3; count of bases not matched to a gene: 12. The CDR3 coding sequence is TGTGCCACCAGCAGAGATCCGGCAGGGGGCTTTTTAGACACTGAAGCTTTCTTT. Amino acids: CATSRDPAGGFLDTEAFF.

V usage is TRBV5-6 and J usage is TRBJ1-5; 7 bases are a match to TRBD1. CDR3 length: 17 residues. With 4 bases clipped from V and 0 bases from J, the junction kept 10 bases outside the gene matches. Germline V gene lookup returns CDR1 SGHDT and CDR2 YYEEEE. CDR3 DNA sequence: TGTGCCAGCAGCGCCTACCGGGACAGTCTTAGCAATCAGCCCCAGCATTTT. Translation: CASSAYRDSLSNQPQHF.

The chain uses TRBV6-5 and TRBJ1-2; tentatively, D is TRBD1 (6 bases). V was shortened by 0 bases and J by 8 bases, with 13 bases between the two germline ends. This CDR3 spans 14 amino acids. CDR1 is MNHEY, CDR2 SVGAGI, per germline. CDR3 DNA sequence: TGTGCCAGCAGTTACTCAGGTCGGACAGACGGCTACACCTTC. It specifies CASSYSGRTDGYTF.

About this clone itself: Other DNA sequences in the sample encode the same CDR3. The genes are TRBV2 and TRBJ2-7; 7 nucleotides line up with TRBD1. Trimming took 6 bases from V and 0 from J; bases not matched to a gene: 5. The CDR3 has 14 residues. Looked up from germline, CDR1 is SNHLY and CDR2 is FYNNEI. This chain's CDR3 is CASRVQGNSYEQYF. The DNA of the CDR3 is TGTGCCAGCAGGGTACAGGGGAACTCCTACGAGCAGTACTTC.

The chain recombines TRBV25-1 with TRBJ2-1; 8 nucleotides match TRBD2. CDR1 is MGHDK and CDR2 is SYGVNS in the germline V gene. The V gene end was trimmed by 5 bases and the J gene end by 5 bases; junction bases not matched to a gene: 11. The CDR3 loop spans 16 amino acids. The CDR3 is CASSPPLAGEHNEQFF. The CDR3 DNA follows: TGTGCCAGCAGTCCGCCGCTAGCGGGTGAACACAATGAGCAGTTCTTC.